The table lists the clone carrying this T cell receptor beta chain with a few counts. Its cognate antigen is unknown. The source of the sample is a study of T cell repertoires in cytomegalovirus infection. Turning to the study itself: Recently identified HLA-C-restricted CMV epitopes were among the peptides used. Public TCR beta signatures provided an indication of both CMV infection and a matching HLA type. Study findings and constraints: Across the ex vivo response, the dominant clonotypes were HLA-C-restricted CMV-specific TCR beta clonotypes. The study identified carriers of CMV plus the relevant HLA from cumulative public TCR beta family frequency.

TCRdb ran MiXCR on the reads and lists one entry per CDR3 protein. The repertoire consists of hundreds of thousands of distinct CDR3 sequences, with approximately 46% occurring once and the leading ten covering 43%. Germline V CDR1 and CDR2: SGHTA, FQGNSA. V lost 1 base and J lost 0, with 13 bases in between. CDR3 size: 17 residues. This receptor was taken from a human donor in good health (CMV status not recorded). Some clones in this sample may be carry-over from other donors' samples. Sequencing used cultured PBMCs, obtained from culture after CMV antigen stimulation. This chain links TRBV7-2 with TRBJ2-1, with D possibly matching TRBD2 (7 bases). The CDR3 nucleotides read TGTGCCAGCAGCTTAGGGGGGGGCGGTCTCTCCTACAATGAGCAGTTCTTC. Residues: CASSLGGGGLSYNEQFF.